This T cell receptor (beta chain) is drawn from a study of follicular helper T cells after annual influenza vaccination. Study-wide context: Across the 2013-2014, 2014-2015 and 2015-2016 vaccination seasons, some subjects were resampled. Overall study findings and caveats: Day 7 ICOS+CD38+ clones were most often found later in ICOS-CD38- cTfh cells. Plasmablast frequency change correlated with clonality change in ICOS+CD38+ cTfh. Successive annual vaccinations recalled a recurrent oligoclonal ICOS+CD38+ cTfh response with influenza-specific clonotypes.

The protocol was immunoSEQ multiplex PCR, while the TCRdb copy is restricted to in-frame clones and leaves out a portion. The sample contains 28,000 or so clones, roughly 80% of which appear only once. The CDR3 extends over 13 amino acids. Trimming shortened V by 1 base and J by 7 bases, and 8 bases separated the two germline ends. Germline V gene lookup returns CDR1 SNHLY and CDR2 FYNNEI. This clone was detected a few times. The antigen is not known. Other DNA sequences in this specimen translate into the identical CDR3. The time point was: 2014-2015 season, pre-vaccination. This sequence joins TRBV2 and TRBJ1-5; D not certain. This sample comprised CXCR5+ CD38- circulating T follicular helper cells from blood, obtained on the day of influenza vaccination. Indicated subset: circulating Tfh, non-naive CD4+CXCR5+PD-1+ (ICOS+CD38+ or ICOS-CD38-). This clonotype was sampled from an adult who received the influenza vaccine. CDR3 sequence (DNA): TGTGCCAGCAGTGAAGTCCGGGAACAGCCCCAGCATTTT. As protein: CASSEVREQPQHF.